This T cell receptor (beta chain) emerged from a study of blood T cell repertoires in COVID-19. Study summary: COVID-19 samples, acute and convalescent, were from the United States, Italy and Spain.

Assay used: immunoSEQ multiplex PCR; TCRdb lists only in-frame clones, some missing. This table has under 550,000 clones, roughly 90% appearing once. Seattle patients were enrolled while actively infected and followed longitudinally. Germline V CDR1 and CDR2: LNHDA, SQIVND (reference sequence). V lost 3 bases and J 5 bases, leaving 10 bases between the germline ends. This CDR3 is 14 amino acids long. Sequenced input: peripheral blood. The genes are TRBV19 and TRBJ2-2; D remains unclear. The TCR was taken from a man in his late teens or twenties with COVID-19, enrolled during active disease. The CDR3 sequence: CASSIQAVTGELFF. CDR3 sequence (DNA): TGTGCCAGTAGTATTCAAGCTGTGACCGGGGAGCTGTTTTTT. The full variable domain, completed using reference TRBV19 and TRBJ2-2, is DGGITQSPKYLFRKEGQNVTLSCEQNLNHDAMYWYRQDPGQGLRLIYYSQIVNDFQKGDIAEGYSVSREKKESFPLTVTSAQKNPTAFYLCASSIQAVTGELFFGEGSRLTVL.